The rows below give T cell receptor beta chains drawn from one sample of a study of T cell responses to AZD1222 COVID-19 vaccine. Here immunoSEQ multiplex PCR was the method, and the copy in TCRdb shows in-frame clones only, minus some. The sample lists about 84,000 clones; 70% to 90% were seen once. This specimen was peripheral blood, taken on day 0 of AZD1222 vaccination. Every receptor here comes from an adult in good health. Each CDR3 is given without its conserved first and last residue.

V	J	CDR3
TRBV4-3	TRBJ1-3	ASSQVKVSSGNTIY
TRBV18	TRBJ2-1	ASSPRLGGGYEQF
TRBV18	TRBJ2-1	ASSPGTGRDEQF
TRBV9	TRBJ2-3	ASSPPSTDTQY
TRBV19	TRBJ1-2	ASMGPGQGGLNYGYT
TRBV30	TRBJ1-1	AWSVQLLGDMNTEAF
TRBV3-1/TRBV3-2	TRBJ1-2	ASSQGMGRRDYGYT
TRBV25-1	TRBJ1-5	ASNAGVGNQPQH
TRBV7-8	TRBJ2-1	ASSLVRSYNEQF
TRBV2	TRBJ1-5	ASSGQGKGNQPQH
TRBV27	TRBJ1-4	ASNPGGRNEKLF
TRBV5-1	TRBJ2-3	ASSWSGRAEDTQY
TRBV7-3	TRBJ2-5	ASSPGHGKTQY
TRBV27	TRBJ1-2	ASSSPPVWGYT
TRBV20-1	TRBJ1-6	SAQGGSPLH
TRBV7-9	TRBJ1-1	ASSLVLGGVSEAF
TRBV7-9	TRBJ1-2	ASSSHPLNGDYGYT
TRBV9	TRBJ2-1	ASSFLSGSAYNEQF
TRBV14	TRBJ2-7	ASSQEQDNAYDEQY
TRBV2	TRBJ2-5	ASKKQGIQETQY
TRBV7-8	TRBJ2-3	ASSLDGGGLTDTQY
TRBV6-2/TRBV6-3	TRBJ2-7	ASSSIELAAYEQY
TRBV7-2	TRBJ2-7	ASRLDRDYEQY